The next 5 T cell receptor beta chains were all read from a single sample in a study of blood T cell repertoires in COVID-19 (dated by TCRdb to between 2020 and 2021). Preparation of the library involved the immunoSEQ multiplex PCR assay. TCRdb's version of the immuneACCESS table is confined to in-frame rearrangements and falls short of the full clone set. An unresolved V gene accounts for under half of the shortfall where checked; the remainder is of unknown origin. Present in this sample are 35,000 to 50,000 clones, roughly 85% of which were seen just once. The ten largest account for roughly 15% of the sample. The sample comprised peripheral blood. Receptor source: a human donor in a cohort sampled during active COVID-19.

This clone came up once. This rearrangement joins TRBV4-1 to TRBJ1-5, with TRBD1 matching 11 bases. V was pared by 0 bases and J by 7 bases, with 11 bases of the junction left unmatched. The CDR3 is 18 amino acids. The germline V gene encodes CDR1 MGHRA and CDR2 YSYEKL. In DNA form, the CDR3 reads TGCGCCAGCAGCCAAGATCATCGGACAGGGGGCATATTACAGCCCCAGCATTTT. Protein: CASSQDHRTGGILQPQHF.

This chain connects TRBV5-1 to TRBJ2-3; TRBD2 is a possible D gene (5 bases). Germline V gene lookup returns CDR1 SGHRS and CDR2 YFSETQ. The CDR3 covers 15 residues. The germline V and J ends were trimmed by 4 bases and 2 bases, with 14 bases remaining between them. The CDR3, as DNA: TGCGCCAGCAGCCCGTTCGGGCGGGCCACAGATACGCAGTATTTT. Translation gives CASSPFGRATDTQYF.

The V and J genes are TRBV6-5 and TRBJ2-1, with 9 bases fitting TRBD1. The V gene end was trimmed by 6 bases and the J gene end by 9 bases; junction bases not matched to a gene: 0. The CDR3 covers 11 residues. From germline, CDR1 is MNHEY and CDR2 SVGAGI. In nucleotides, the CDR3 is TGTGCCAGCAGGGGACAGGGTGAGCAGTTCTTC. This encodes CASRGQGEQFF.

This clone was counted only a few times. The V call is TRBV10-1, the J call TRBJ2-2, with TRBD1 identical over 8 bases. V lost 6 bases to trimming and J lost 1 base; unmatched junction nucleotides: 4. Germline V gene data show CDR1 as WNHNN and CDR2 as SYGVQD (reference sequence). CDR3 length equals 15 residues. For the CDR3, the DNA is TGCGCCAGCAGACCCGGGACAGGGAACACCGGGGAGCTGTTTTTT. Protein product: CASRPGTGNTGELFF.

The chain combines TRBV5-4 with TRBJ2-3; D is perhaps TRBD2 (6 bases). Trimming removed 4 bases at V and 3 bases at J, with 15 bases between. Germline values: CDR1 SGHNT, CDR2 YYREEE (reference sequence). The CDR3 covers 15 residues. The CDR3 sequence is CASSRWLGRTDTQYF. The CDR3 nucleotides read TGTGCCAGCAGCCGGTGGCTGGGGAGGACAGATACGCAGTATTTT.